In this sample, the clone carrying this T cell receptor beta chain turned up many times. The antigen is undetermined. This sample is part of a study of CD8 T cells in ankylosing spondylitis. The CDR3 length is 16 residues. Trimming took 2 bases from V and 4 from J, leaving 14 bases between them. Germline assignment: CDR1 SGHVS and CDR2 FNYEAQ. Quantitative molecular-barcoded 5'-RACE generated the TCR beta libraries. MiXCR was run by TCRdb on the 5' RACE reads, yielding one entry per CDR3 protein. This sample yields 200,000 to 250,000 distinct CDR3 sequences, of which around 16% are seen a single time; approximately 42% belongs to the top ten. Study-wide findings and caveats: Disease-linked clones reportedly concentrated significantly in matched ankylosing spondylitis synovial fluid. Made up of fewer than 10 highly homologous variants, a TCR beta motif appeared characteristic of ankylosing spondylitis blood. Several of the motif variants were reported before in synovial fluid and blood from reactive arthritis.

V usage is TRBV7-6 and J usage is TRBJ2-2; tentatively, D is TRBD1 (6 bases). The clonotype was recovered from a male donor with ankylosing spondylitis. Sequencing was done on a sample of blood, either unsorted or a sorted T cell fraction (not recorded which). CDR3 in DNA: TGTGCCAGCAGCTTATTAGGGGGAGTAGCCACCGGGGAGCTGTTTTTT. Translated: CASSLLGGVATGELFF.